Listed below are T cell receptor beta chains from one sample, sequenced in a study of shared clonotypes between healthy human individuals. TCRdb's table, derived via immunoSEQ multiplex PCR, lists solely in-frame clones and lacks some. The data hold around 2.3 million clones, with almost 96% observed a single time. The source material was naive CD4+ T cells sorted from blood. The receptors here all came from a man between 18 and 29 years old in good health. Both conserved end residues are part of each CDR3. Each record gives: V gene, J gene, clone size, D gene, CDR3 DNA, CDR3 protein. The D gene is left open where the match is weak. Clone sizes are given selectively: once, few, many, or a class where the clone is expanded.

v_call: TRBV7-2
j_call: TRBJ1-1
clone_size: NA
d_call: NA
cdr3_nt: TGTGCCAGCAGCTCCCCGAGGGTGGACACTGAAGCTTTCTTT
cdr3_aa: CASSSPRVDTEAFF

v_call: TRBV18
j_call: TRBJ1-1
clone_size: NA
d_call: NA
cdr3_nt: TGTGCCAGCCGGGACGGGGGGGCCACTGAAGCTTTCTTT
cdr3_aa: CASRDGGATEAFF

v_call: TRBV7-2
j_call: TRBJ1-1
clone_size: NA
d_call: TRBD1
cdr3_nt: TGTGCCAGCAGCTTAGTGGGACAGGGGATCGCTGAAGCTTTCTTT
cdr3_aa: CASSLVGQGIAEAFF

v_call: TRBV27
j_call: TRBJ2-7
clone_size: once
d_call: TRBD1
cdr3_nt: TGTGCCAGCAGTCGTAAAGGACAGGGGAACCACGAGCAGTACTTC
cdr3_aa: CASSRKGQGNHEQYF

v_call: TRBV30
j_call: TRBJ1-1
clone_size: NA
d_call: NA
cdr3_nt: TGTGCCTGGAGGGTCCCAGGGGATCACACTGAAGCTTTCTTT
cdr3_aa: CAWRVPGDHTEAFF

v_call: TRBV7-9
j_call: TRBJ2-2
clone_size: once
d_call: TRBD1
cdr3_nt: TGTGCCAGCAGCTTAGCCCGCCCCGGGACAGCCACCGGGGAGCTGTTTTTT
cdr3_aa: CASSLARPGTATGELFF

v_call: TRBV10-3
j_call: TRBJ1-2
clone_size: NA
d_call: NA
cdr3_nt: TGTGCCATCAGTGAGACAAACAGGGCCCCGGGCTATGGCTACACCTTC
cdr3_aa: CAISETNRAPGYGYTF

v_call: TRBV11-3
j_call: TRBJ1-1
clone_size: once
d_call: NA
cdr3_nt: TGTGCCAGCAGCTTCCTTAGGGGTAATTTCACTGAAGCTTTCTTT
cdr3_aa: CASSFLRGNFTEAFF

v_call: TRBV13
j_call: TRBJ1-1
clone_size: NA
d_call: NA
cdr3_nt: TGTGCCAGCAGCTTAGGACAAGTCACCACTGAAGCTTTCTTT
cdr3_aa: CASSLGQVTTEAFF

v_call: TRBV6-1
j_call: TRBJ1-5
clone_size: NA
d_call: NA
cdr3_nt: TGTGCCAGCACTAGAAGCAATCAGCCCCAGCATTTT
cdr3_aa: CASTRSNQPQHF

v_call: TRBV5-1
j_call: TRBJ2-7
clone_size: NA
d_call: TRBD1
cdr3_nt: TGCGCCAGCAGCTGGGACAGGGACTCCTACGAGCAGTACTTC
cdr3_aa: CASSWDRDSYEQYF

v_call: TRBV30
j_call: TRBJ1-1
clone_size: NA
d_call: NA
cdr3_nt: TGTGCCTGGAAAGGCGGAGGCACTGAAGCTTTCTTT
cdr3_aa: CAWKGGGTEAFF

v_call: TRBV5-4
j_call: TRBJ2-2
clone_size: NA
d_call: NA
cdr3_nt: TGTGCCAGCAGCGCAGGGAAGAACACCGGGGAGCTGTTTTTT
cdr3_aa: CASSAGKNTGELFF

v_call: TRBV10-3
j_call: TRBJ1-6
clone_size: NA
d_call: TRBD1
cdr3_nt: TGTGCCATCAGTGATAGTTTTGGGACAGTCAATTCACCCCTCCACTTT
cdr3_aa: CAISDSFGTVNSPLHF

v_call: TRBV29-1
j_call: TRBJ2-7
clone_size: once
d_call: NA
cdr3_nt: TGCAGCGTTGGGCCGGCGGCCTCCTACGAGCAGTACTTC
cdr3_aa: CSVGPAASYEQYF